Below, 5 T cell receptor beta chains from the same sample are listed, as sequenced in a study of shared clonotypes between healthy human individuals. Measured with immunoSEQ multiplex PCR; TCRdb has only the in-frame clones, and not every one. The sample contains around 340,000 clones, about 73% of which appear only once. Sequencing was done on a sample of memory CD4+ T cells sorted from blood. As for subset: CD45RA-negative fraction. These receptors were obtained from a man aged 25-45 years in good health.

The chain couples TRBV2 to TRBJ2-4; TRBD1 agrees at 7 bases. Per germline, CDR1 SNHLY and CDR2 FYNNEI. J gave up 6 bases and V 3 bases, and 8 bases lay outside the gene matches. This CDR3 contains 15 residues. The CDR3 here is CASSEEQQGSNIQYF. The CDR3 DNA follows: TGTGCCAGCAGTGAGGAACAACAGGGGTCAAACATTCAGTACTTC.

This clone was recorded many times. The CDR3 bases are TGTGCCAGCAGTGAAGAACAGGGGTATTGGGGCTACACCTTC. It translates to CASSEEQGYWGYTF. The chain links TRBV2 to TRBJ1-2; 7 bases line up with TRBD1. With V trimmed by 1 base and J by 8 bases, 7 bases remained unmatched. CDR3 length: 14 amino acids. Germline V gives CDR1 SNHLY, CDR2 FYNNEI.

In DNA, the CDR3 is TGTGCCAGCAGTGAACAAACCGGACAAGAGACCCAGTACTTC. This encodes CASSEQTGQETQYF. The V and J genes are TRBV2 and TRBJ2-5, with unresolved D. The CDR3 covers 14 residues. Trimming cost V 2 bases and J 2 bases, with 9 bases left between them. Germline CDR1 is SNHLY and CDR2 is FYNNEI.

The chain recombines TRBV7-8 with TRBJ2-3; the match to TRBD2 covers 12 bases. V dropped 5 bases and J dropped 3; count of bases not matched to a gene: 9. Germline CDR1 is SGHVS and CDR2 is FQNEAQ. This CDR3 comprises 17 residues. The CDR3 region is CASSARLAGVPTDTQYF. In nucleotides, the CDR3 is TGTGCCAGCAGCGCCCGACTAGCGGGAGTCCCTACAGATACGCAGTATTTT.

This clone appeared many times. CDR3 nucleotide sequence: TGTGCCAGCAGTTTAGGCCGTGGAACGGGAGTAGAATTGGCGGGCTACGAGCAGTACTTC. Encoded protein: CASSLGRGTGVELAGYEQYF. The rearrangement uses TRBV27 and TRBJ2-7, with a weak D call TRBD2 (6 bases). Trimming cost V 2 bases and J 3 bases, with 29 bases left between them. Germline V gives CDR1 MNHEY, CDR2 SMNVEV (reference sequence). This CDR3 contains 20 residues.